These 21 T cell receptor beta chains originate from one sample sequenced in a study of STAT5B mutations in CD4+ large granular lymphocyte leukemia. Using immunoSEQ multiplex PCR, the repertoire was profiled, and TCRdb retains in-frame clones only, with some absent. Here the sample spans about 21,000 clones, 70% to 85% being singletons. The sequenced material came from CD4+ T cells from blood buffy coats. These receptor sequences come from a human donor in good health.

The genes are TRBV5-4 and TRBJ1-1; 10 bases agree with TRBD1. The CDR3 runs 18 residues. V trimming: 4 bases; J trimming: 0 bases; junction bases outside the gene matches: 12. CDR1 and CDR2 (germline): SGHNT, YYREEE (reference sequence). The CDR3 protein is CASSAKRGTGALNTEAFF. CDR3 coding DNA: TGTGCCAGCAGCGCCAAGAGGGGGACAGGGGCGCTGAACACTGAAGCTTTCTTT.

The table lists this clone with a count of one. This sequence joins TRBV25-1 and TRBJ1-2, with 8 bases identical to TRBD1. Trimming at V came to 10 bases and at J to 5 bases, leaving 9 bases not matched to a gene. The CDR3 loop spans 13 amino acids. From germline, CDR1 is MGHDK and CDR2 SYGVNS. The CDR3 DNA reads TGTGCCACCCGGGACAGGAACCGGTATGGCTACACCTTC. This gives the protein CATRDRNRYGYTF.

The chain employs TRBV2 and TRBJ2-7, with TRBD2 as a possible D gene (6 bases). This CDR3 contains 13 residues. The V gene's germline CDR1 is SNHLY and CDR2 FYNNEI. Trimming removed 7 bases at V and 6 bases at J, with 16 bases between. The CDR3 spells CASTEGGSSEQYF. In DNA, the CDR3 is TGTGCCAGCACGGAGGGCGGCAGCTCCGAGCAGTACTTC.

The rearrangement links TRBV2 to TRBJ1-1, with a weak D call TRBD1 (5 bases). V shed 6 bases and J shed 3 bases, with 14 bases lying between them. Germline V lookup: CDR1 SNHLY, CDR2 FYNNEI. The CDR3 is 14 residues long. The CDR3 coding sequence is TGTGCCAGCAGCAAAGGGGCAGGGTACACTGAAGCTTTCTTT. Translated, it gives CASSKGAGYTEAFF.

The V gene is TRBV29-1, the J gene TRBJ2-3; D is unresolved. V gave up 2 bases and J gave up 7 bases, with 7 bases separating them. The CDR3 runs 11 residues. Germline V gene sequence: CDR1 SQVTM, CDR2 ANQGSEA. CDR3 coding DNA: TGCAGCGTTGAATTATCTTATACGCAGTATTTT. Its protein product is CSVELSYTQYF.

The chain has TRBV11-2 and TRBJ2-1, with 8 bases fitting TRBD2. The V gene end was trimmed by 5 bases and the J gene end by 0 bases; junction bases not matched to a gene: 12. Germline V lookup: CDR1 SGHAT, CDR2 FQNNGV. This CDR3 has 18 amino acids. The CDR3 nucleotides read TGTGCCAGCAGCCTCGGACTAGCCGAAGGGGGCTCCTACAATGAGCAGTTCTTC. Protein product: CASSLGLAEGGSYNEQFF.

The genes are TRBV9 and TRBJ1-3, with D possibly matching TRBD1 (6 bases). From germline, CDR1 is SGDLS and CDR2 YYNGEE. V dropped 1 base and J dropped 4 bases, with 18 bases sitting between them. The CDR3 has 17 residues. CDR3 sequence (DNA): TGTGCCAGCAGCGTACAAACAGGGAGTCAGTGGGGAAACACCATATATTTT. Protein: CASSVQTGSQWGNTIYF.

The V gene is TRBV28, the J gene TRBJ2-7, with 8 bases that match TRBD2. The V gene's germline CDR1 is MDHEN and CDR2 SYDVKM. The CDR3 contains 15 residues. With V trimmed by 5 bases and J by 2 bases, 8 bases remained unmatched. The CDR3 coding sequence is TGTGCCAGCAGTATCATTAGCGGGACAACCTACGAGCAGTACTTC. Translating it yields CASSIISGTTYEQYF.

Here the CDR3 reads CASSSTLGTVTDTQYF. DNA of the CDR3: TGTGCCAGCAGCTCCACTTTAGGTACAGTCACAGATACGCAGTATTTT. V usage is TRBV5-5 and J usage is TRBJ2-3; D is uncertain. Trimming took 3 bases from V and 2 from J, leaving 16 bases between them. This CDR3 has 16 amino acids. Germline V CDR1 and CDR2: SGHKS, YYEKEE (reference sequence).

The chain joins TRBV7-9 to TRBJ2-1; 14 bases line up with TRBD2. CDR3 length: 17 amino acids. The germline V gene encodes CDR1 SEHNR and CDR2 FQNEAQ (reference sequence). The trim removed 3 bases at V and 6 bases at J, leaving 7 bases unmatched. This CDR3 is CASSLISGLAGANEQFF. Written as DNA, the CDR3 is TGTGCCAGCAGCTTGATTTCGGGACTAGCGGGAGCCAATGAGCAGTTCTTC.

The V and J genes are TRBV27 and TRBJ2-1; TRBD2 might be the D (5 bases). Germline CDR1 MNHEY, CDR2 SMNVEV (reference sequence). This CDR3 region has 12 residues. The V end was cut by 5 bases, the J end by 6 bases, with 8 bases between. CDR3 amino acids: CASSTGSNEQFF. CDR3 DNA sequence: TGTGCCAGCAGTACGGGAAGCAATGAGCAGTTCTTC.

The chain employs TRBV7-8 and TRBJ2-5; TRBD1 aligns across 8 bases. The CDR3 extends over 14 amino acids. CDR1 SGHVS and CDR2 FQNEAQ come from the germline V gene. The V segment lost 3 bases and the J segment 6 bases; nucleotides outside the gene matches: 6. Here the CDR3 DNA reads TGTGCCAGCAGCTTGGGACAGGAGCGAAAGACCCAGTACTTC. Its protein is CASSLGQERKTQYF. Together with reference TRBV7-8 and TRBJ2-5, the CDR3 gives the full variable domain: GAGVSQSPRYKVAKRGQDVALRCDPISGHVSLFWYQQALGQGPEFLTYFQNEAQLDKSGLPSDRFFAERPEGSVSTLKIQRTQQEDSAVYLCASSLGQERKTQYFGPGTRLLVL.

This sequence joins TRBV7-2 and TRBJ2-2, with 8 nucleotides matching TRBD2. This CDR3 region has 19 residues. Germline lookup yields CDR1 SGHTA and CDR2 FQGNSA. Trimming at V came to 3 bases and at J to 2 bases, leaving 14 bases not matched to a gene. The CDR3 region is CASSFPGSGIGHNTGELFF. CDR3 in DNA: TGTGCCAGCAGCTTCCCGGGTAGCGGGATAGGTCATAACACCGGGGAGCTGTTTTTT.

The chain links TRBV11-3 to TRBJ2-1; D is unclear. Trimming removed 1 base from V and 15 bases from J, with 13 bases in between. Germline V lookup: CDR1 SGHNT, CDR2 YENEEA. The CDR3 runs 12 residues. CDR3 sequence: CASSLGPWGSFF. DNA of the CDR3: TGTGCCAGCAGCTTAGGACCGTGGGGTTCGTTCTTC.

The CDR3 DNA reads as TGCGCCAGCAGCCCGAGGACTAGCGGGCGCTACAATGAGCAGTTCTTC. Translation: CASSPRTSGRYNEQFF. The V call is TRBV5-1, the J call TRBJ2-1; TRBD2 agrees at 11 bases. This CDR3 comprises 16 residues. The J segment lost 3 bases and the V segment lost 4 bases, leaving 6 bases of the junction unmatched. Germline V gene data show CDR1 as SGHRS and CDR2 as YFSETQ.

The V and J genes are TRBV7-9 and TRBJ2-7; D uncertain. Trimming shortened V by 6 bases and J by 9 bases, and 15 bases separated the two germline ends. The CDR3 covers 12 residues. Per the germline V gene, CDR1 is SEHNR and CDR2 is FQNEAQ (reference sequence). This CDR3 reads CASSPLEGPQYF. DNA for the CDR3: TGTGCCAGCAGTCCTCTGGAAGGGCCGCAGTACTTC.

The V and J genes are TRBV7-8 and TRBJ2-3; D might be TRBD2 (5 bases). The CDR3 runs 13 residues. V lost 1 base and J lost 6, with 8 bases in between. The germline CDR1 and CDR2 sequences are SGHVS and FQNEAQ. CDR3 coding DNA: TGTGCCAGCAGCTTAGGGGAGTTGGATACGCAGTATTTT. Its protein product is CASSLGELDTQYF. Variable domain in full (rest from reference TRBV7-8 and TRBJ2-3): GAGVSQSPRYKVAKRGQDVALRCDPISGHVSLFWYQQALGQGPEFLTYFQNEAQLDKSGLPSDRFFAERPEGSVSTLKIQRTQQEDSAVYLCASSLGELDTQYFGPGTRLTVL.

This clone has just a few counts. V gene TRBV18 combines with J gene TRBJ2-7; weak D call: TRBD2 (5 bases). The germline V gene has CDR1 KGHSH and CDR2 LQKENI. V was trimmed by 2 bases and J by 0 bases, leaving 14 bases between them. The CDR3 length is 16 residues. CDR3 region: CASSPKPGVSSYEQYF. CDR3 in DNA: TGTGCCAGCTCACCAAAGCCCGGGGTTAGCTCCTACGAGCAGTACTTC.

V gene TRBV27 combines with J gene TRBJ2-1, with D tentatively TRBD1 or TRBD2 (5 bases each). The CDR3 is 21 amino acids. Per the germline V gene, CDR1 is MNHEY and CDR2 is SMNVEV (reference sequence). V lost 11 bases and J lost 0, with 35 bases in between. CDR3 in DNA: TGTGCCCGATCTCGGGACCAGAGGGGAAGGGCGGAAAAAAGCTCCTACAATGAGCAGTTCTTC. It specifies CARSRDQRGRAEKSSYNEQFF.

This clone was observed a few times. The chain couples TRBV7-6 to TRBJ1-5; 7 bases align to TRBD1. This CDR3 is 14 amino acids long. J was trimmed by 4 bases and V by 5 bases; bases with no gene match: 5. Germline V gene lookup returns CDR1 SGHVS and CDR2 FNYEAQ. CDR3 residues: CASSQQGQNQPQHF. CDR3 coding DNA: TGTGCCAGCAGCCAACAGGGGCAAAATCAGCCCCAGCATTTT.

The chain couples TRBV30 to TRBJ1-4; D is possibly TRBD1 (5 bases). Germline CDR1 and CDR2: GTSNPN and SVGIG (reference sequence). The CDR3 has 15 amino acids. Trimming pared 4 bases from V and 2 bases from J, leaving 14 bases between. The CDR3, as DNA: TGTGCCTGGACAGGGAGTTTCGGGACTAATGAAAAACTGTTTTTT. Translated, it gives CAWTGSFGTNEKLFF. The full variable domain, in which reference TRBV30 and TRBJ1-4 provide the parts outside the CDR3, is SQTIHQWPATLVQPVGSPLSLECTVEGTSNPNLYWYRQAAGRGLQLLFYSVGIGQISSEVPQNLSASRPQDRQFILSSKKLLLSDSGFYLCAWTGSFGTNEKLFFGSGTQLSVL.